This T cell receptor (beta chain) was captured by sequencing in a study of blood T cell repertoires in COVID-19. The overall study: The United States, Italy and Spain were the sources of the acute and convalescent COVID-19 samples. The cDNA or gDNA used as material had been derived from T cells, B-cell-depleted T cells, or PBMCs.

Study processing details: Estimation of nucleated cell counts was performed using reference gene primer amplification. TCRdb's table, derived via immunoSEQ multiplex PCR, lists solely in-frame clones and lacks some. V and J calls and clone size follow that table, whereas D and trimming were derived from the DNA. The table has approximately 91,000 clones, around 79% seen once; the top ten hold 9.8%. There are 14 residues in the CDR3. The germline V gene has CDR1 MNHNY and CDR2 SVGAGI (reference sequence). The trim removed 7 bases at V and 7 bases at J, leaving 7 bases unmatched. The sequence came from an elderly woman with acute or convalescent COVID-19. The chain uses TRBV6-6 and TRBJ1-6; the match to TRBD1 covers 7 bases. What was sequenced was peripheral blood. CDR3 DNA sequence: TGTGCCAGCACCCTCACAGGGGTCAATTCACCCCTCCACTTT. Its protein is CASTLTGVNSPLHF.